This entry lists 13 T cell receptor beta chains sequenced from one sample in a study of blood T cell repertoires in COVID-19. Assay used: immunoSEQ multiplex PCR; TCRdb lists only in-frame clones, some missing. The sample gives about 300,000 clones, more than 80% of which show up once; approximately 6.8% is in the top ten. The material sequenced was peripheral blood. These receptors all stem from a woman aged 30 to 39 with COVID-19, enrolled during active disease.

The rearrangement joins TRBV5-6 to TRBJ1-4; 7 nucleotides match TRBD1. Unmatched junction bases numbered 6, after V lost 5 bases and J lost 5 bases. The CDR3 is made up of 14 amino acids. In germline, CDR1 is SGHDT, CDR2 YYEEEE. The chain's CDR3 is CASRQQGRNEKLFF. In DNA, the CDR3 is TGTGCCAGCAGGCAACAGGGGCGGAATGAAAAACTGTTTTTT.

The chain joins TRBV28 to TRBJ1-3; D uncertain. The germline gives CDR1 MDHEN, CDR2 SYDVKM. The V end lost 8 bases, the J end lost 3 bases, and 17 bases lay between the germline ends. The length of the CDR3 is 15 residues. The CDR3 loop is CASGPPGADGNTIYF. DNA for the CDR3: TGTGCCAGCGGCCCCCCCGGTGCGGATGGAAACACCATATATTTT.

The rearrangement uses TRBV7-2 and TRBJ1-2; possibly TRBD1 for D (6 bases). V lost 4 bases, J lost 8 bases, and 23 bases lay in between. The CDR3 runs to 16 residues. Per the germline V gene, CDR1 is SGHTA and CDR2 is FQGNSA. CDR3 loop: CASSSSTQQGQGGYTF. CDR3 DNA: TGTGCCAGCAGCTCCTCGACCCAGCAGGGGCAGGGCGGCTACACCTTC.

The CDR3 sequence is CASSPGQPFSPLHF. The CDR3 DNA is TGTGCCAGCAGTCCTGGACAGCCTTTCTCACCCCTCCACTTT. The rearrangement uses TRBV6-5 and TRBJ1-6; tentative D call: TRBD1 (6 bases). This CDR3 is built from 14 residues. Trimming stripped 5 bases from V and 10 bases from J, with 15 bases between. The germline V gene encodes CDR1 MNHEY and CDR2 SVGAGI.

The chain carries TRBV12-5 and TRBJ1-2; TRBD1 might be the D (5 bases). V lost 0 bases, J lost 3 bases, and 11 bases lay in between. This CDR3 comprises 15 residues. Germline V gene sequence: CDR1 LGHNT, CDR2 FRNRAP. Written as DNA, the CDR3 is TGTGCTAGTGGTTTGGTAGATGGGGCGGACTATGGCTACACCTTC. It yields the protein CASGLVDGADYGYTF.

The sample holds a few counts of this clone. The rearrangement links TRBV30 to TRBJ1-1, with D perhaps matching TRBD1 (5 bases). The length of the CDR3 is 15 residues. The germline V gene has CDR1 GTSNPN and CDR2 SVGIG (reference sequence). Trimming removed 0 bases from V and 1 base from J, with 12 bases in between. The CDR3 nucleotides read TGTGCCTGGAGTGTACAATACAGGCCGAACACTGAAGCTTTCTTT. Its protein product is CAWSVQYRPNTEAFF.

The chain joins TRBV6-5 to TRBJ1-1; 9 bases are a match to TRBD1. The junction had 8 bases not matched to a gene; V was cut back by 6 bases and J by 12 bases. Looked up from germline, CDR1 is MNHEY and CDR2 is SVGAGI. The length of the CDR3 is 12 residues. CDR3 coding DNA: TGTGCCAGCAGGATAACAGGGGGCGAACCTTTCTTT. Its translation is CASRITGGEPFF.

This chain uses TRBV19 with TRBJ1-1, with D hard to call. Trimming pared 6 bases from V and 3 bases from J, leaving 11 bases between. Germline CDR1 is LNHDA and CDR2 is SQIVND (reference sequence). The CDR3 loop spans 13 amino acids. CDR3 nucleotides: TGTGCCAGTAGACGCTACCCGGACACTGAAGCTTTCTTT. This codes for CASRRYPDTEAFF.

There are a few counts of this clone. The chain employs TRBV19 and TRBJ2-3, with D maybe TRBD1 (5 bases). Between the trimmed V and J ends, which lost 5 bases and 0 bases, there was a span of 15 bases. CDR3 length equals 16 residues. The V gene's germline CDR1 is LNHDA and CDR2 SQIVND (reference sequence). CDR3: CASSGSGHPSTDTQYF. Here the CDR3 DNA reads TGTGCCAGTAGTGGATCCGGACACCCTAGCACAGATACGCAGTATTTT.

The genes are TRBV30 and TRBJ2-4; a weak D match, TRBD2 (6 bases). The CDR3 extends over 12 amino acids. Deletions cut 2 bases from V and 10 bases from J, with 12 bases between. The V gene's germline CDR1 is GTSNPN and CDR2 SVGIG (reference sequence). The CDR3 reads CAWSPFRGIQYF. The CDR3 DNA reads as TGTGCCTGGAGTCCCTTCCGGGGGATTCAGTACTTC.

The chain recombines TRBV5-5 with TRBJ1-5; D is uncertain. Trimming removed 1 base at V and 7 bases at J, with 9 bases between. Per germline, CDR1 SGHKS and CDR2 YYEKEE (reference sequence). The length of the CDR3 is 13 residues. The CDR3 loop is CASSLWGGQPQHF. CDR3 sequence (DNA): TGTGCCAGCAGCTTGTGGGGAGGCCAGCCCCAGCATTTT.

The gene calls are TRBV21-1 and TRBJ2-7; the table gives TRBD2 as D, unverified against the DNA. TRBV21-1 is assigned pseudogene status. This CDR3 is 16 amino acids long. CDR3 nucleotide sequence: TGTGCCAGCAGCCCATTCACCCGAGGGACTTTCTACGAGCAGTACTTC. Translation gives CASSPFTRGTFYEQYF.

The rearrangement links TRBV6-5 to TRBJ2-7; 11 positions match TRBD2. The V gene end was trimmed by 6 bases and the J gene end by 1 base; junction bases not matched to a gene: 5. Germline-derived CDR1 and CDR2 are MNHEY and SVGAGI. The CDR3 runs to 15 residues. The CDR3 spells CASSRGTSGSYEQYF. The CDR3 region has the DNA TGTGCCAGCAGCCGCGGGACTAGCGGTTCCTACGAGCAGTACTTC.